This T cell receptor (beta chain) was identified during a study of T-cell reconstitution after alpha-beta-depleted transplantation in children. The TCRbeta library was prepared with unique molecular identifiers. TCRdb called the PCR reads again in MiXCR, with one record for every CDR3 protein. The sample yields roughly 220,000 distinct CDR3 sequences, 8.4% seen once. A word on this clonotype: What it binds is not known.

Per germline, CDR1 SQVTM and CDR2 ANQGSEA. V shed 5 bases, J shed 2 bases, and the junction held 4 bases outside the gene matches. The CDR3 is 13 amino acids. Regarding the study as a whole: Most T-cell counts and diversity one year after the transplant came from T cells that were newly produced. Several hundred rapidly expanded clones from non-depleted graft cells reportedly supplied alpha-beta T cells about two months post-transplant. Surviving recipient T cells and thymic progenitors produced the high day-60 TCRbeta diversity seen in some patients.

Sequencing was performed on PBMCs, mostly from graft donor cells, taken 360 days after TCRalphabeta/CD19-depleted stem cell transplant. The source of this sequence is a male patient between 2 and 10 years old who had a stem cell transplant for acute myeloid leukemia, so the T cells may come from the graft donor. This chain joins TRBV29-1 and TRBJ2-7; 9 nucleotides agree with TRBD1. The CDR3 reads CSVYGTGTYEQYF. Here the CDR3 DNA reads TGCAGCGTTTACGGGACAGGGACCTACGAGCAGTACTTC.